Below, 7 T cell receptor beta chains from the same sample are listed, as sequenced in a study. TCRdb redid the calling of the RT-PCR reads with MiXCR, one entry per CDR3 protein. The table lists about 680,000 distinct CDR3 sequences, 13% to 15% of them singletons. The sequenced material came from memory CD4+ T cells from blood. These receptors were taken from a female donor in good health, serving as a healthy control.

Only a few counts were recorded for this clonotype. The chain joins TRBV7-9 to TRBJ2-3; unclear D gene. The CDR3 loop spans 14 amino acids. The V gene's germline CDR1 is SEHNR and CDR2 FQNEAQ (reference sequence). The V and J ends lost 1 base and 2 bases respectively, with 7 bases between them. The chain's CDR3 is CASSLDGFTDTQYF. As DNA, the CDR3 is TGTGCCAGCAGCTTAGACGGATTCACAGATACGCAGTATTTT.

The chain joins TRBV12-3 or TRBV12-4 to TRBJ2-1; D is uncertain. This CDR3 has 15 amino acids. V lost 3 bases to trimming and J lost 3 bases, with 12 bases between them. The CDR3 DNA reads TGTGCCAGCAGTTTTAGTTCCCTCGGCTACAATGAGCAGTTCTTC. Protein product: CASSFSSLGYNEQFF.

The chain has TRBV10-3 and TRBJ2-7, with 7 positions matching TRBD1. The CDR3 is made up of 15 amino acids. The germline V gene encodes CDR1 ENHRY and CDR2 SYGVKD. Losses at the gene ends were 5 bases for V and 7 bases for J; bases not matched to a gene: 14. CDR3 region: CAISTTGMGSGEQYF. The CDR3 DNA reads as TGTGCCATCAGTACGACAGGGATGGGGTCGGGGGAGCAGTACTTC.

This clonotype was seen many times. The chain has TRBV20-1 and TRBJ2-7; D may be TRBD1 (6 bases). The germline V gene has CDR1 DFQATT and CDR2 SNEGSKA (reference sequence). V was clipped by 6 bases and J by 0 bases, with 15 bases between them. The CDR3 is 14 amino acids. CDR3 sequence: CSAPKAGASYEQYF. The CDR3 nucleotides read TGCAGTGCCCCGAAGGCAGGGGCCTCCTACGAGCAGTACTTC.

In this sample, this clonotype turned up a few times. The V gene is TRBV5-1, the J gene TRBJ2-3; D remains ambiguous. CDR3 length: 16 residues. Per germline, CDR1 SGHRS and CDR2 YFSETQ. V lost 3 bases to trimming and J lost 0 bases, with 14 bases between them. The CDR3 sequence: CASSSRADGSTDTQYF. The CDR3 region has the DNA TGCGCCAGCAGCTCCCGGGCTGACGGTAGCACAGATACGCAGTATTTT.

CDR3 bases: TGTGCCAGCAGAGCCGGGGGACCTGGGGCCAACGTCCTGACTTTC. Residues: CASRAGGPGANVLTF. V usage is TRBV6-2 or TRBV6-3 and J usage is TRBJ2-6, with a weak D call TRBD2 (6 bases). The CDR3 is 15 residues long. The V end was cut by 6 bases, the J end by 2 bases, with 11 bases between. Germline lookup yields CDR1 MNHEY and CDR2 SVGEGT.

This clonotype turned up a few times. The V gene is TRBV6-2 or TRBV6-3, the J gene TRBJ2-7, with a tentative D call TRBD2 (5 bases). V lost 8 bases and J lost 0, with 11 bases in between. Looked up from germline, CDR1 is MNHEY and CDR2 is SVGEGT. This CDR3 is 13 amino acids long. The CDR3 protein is CASEGSNSYEQYF. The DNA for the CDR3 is TGTGCCAGCGAGGGCTCGAACTCCTACGAGCAGTACTTC.